Listed here are 5 T cell receptor beta chains from one sample, sequenced in a study of T-cell reconstitution after alpha-beta-depleted transplantation in children. Unique molecular identifiers were built into the TCRbeta library. TCRdb reprocessed the PCR reads with MiXCR, giving one entry per CDR3 protein. In the table there are approximately 490,000 distinct CDR3 sequences, 8% to 11% of which are singletons. Sequencing used PBMCs, obtained before TCRalphabeta/CD19-depleted stem cell transplant. The receptors come from a child aged 2 to 15 with inherited bone marrow failure, due to receive a stem cell transplant.

This clonotype occurred many times. The chain carries TRBV11-2 and TRBJ2-2; 10 nucleotides align to TRBD1. Germline V gene sequence: CDR1 SGHAT, CDR2 FQNNGV. There are 15 residues in the CDR3. V was clipped by 4 bases and J by 7 bases; unmatched bases: 6. The CDR3 sequence is CASSSRTGGYGELFF. CDR3 nucleotides: TGTGCCAGCAGCTCCCGGACAGGGGGGTACGGGGAGCTGTTTTTT.

This clonotype was counted many times. The rearrangement uses TRBV7-6 and TRBJ2-3; TRBD2 agrees at 7 bases. CDR1 and CDR2 (germline): SGHVS, FNYEAQ. The CDR3 extends over 15 amino acids. The junction had 5 bases not matched to a gene; V was cut back by 1 base and J by 4 bases. CDR3 bases: TGTGCCAGCAGCTTAGAAAGCGGGATGCCAGATACGCAGTATTTT. Amino acid sequence: CASSLESGMPDTQYF.

This clonotype appeared a few times. V usage is TRBV19 and J usage is TRBJ1-2, with no clear D. From germline, CDR1 is LNHDA and CDR2 SQIVND (reference sequence). The CDR3 has 12 residues. V was shortened by 8 bases and J by 5 bases, with 12 bases between the two germline ends. The CDR3 region has the DNA TGTGCCAGTTACGGGCTTCTTTATGGCTACACCTTC. Residues: CASYGLLYGYTF.

The chain has TRBV7-2 and TRBJ2-1; 8 bases are a match to TRBD1. The V and J ends lost 4 bases and 8 bases, in that order; junction bases with no gene match: 7. This CDR3 is 14 amino acids long. Germline CDR1 SGHTA, CDR2 FQGNSA. Here the CDR3 reads CASSWRQGYYEQFF. As DNA, the CDR3 is TGTGCCAGCAGCTGGCGACAGGGGTATTATGAGCAGTTCTTC.

The sample holds a few counts of this clonotype. The chain employs TRBV12-3 or TRBV12-4 and TRBJ2-2; weak D call: TRBD1 (6 bases). This CDR3 contains 18 residues. Trimming pared 5 bases from V and 6 bases from J, leaving 25 bases between. The CDR3 region is CASSLGVRGYLYSGELFF. CDR3 DNA sequence: TGTGCCAGCAGTCTTGGGGTGAGGGGGTACCTATATTCCGGGGAGCTGTTTTTT.